Presented here are 19 T cell receptor beta chains from one specimen sequenced in a study of T-cell reconstitution after alpha-beta-depleted transplantation in children. Preparation of the TCRbeta library used unique molecular identifiers. TCRdb re-derived calls from the PCR reads in MiXCR, one entry per CDR3 protein. The sample lists 380,000 or so distinct CDR3 sequences, 13% occurring once. The sample consisted of PBMCs, taken from the stem cell graft. These receptors all come from a human donor who donated a stem cell graft to a child with Fanconi anemia.

V and J are TRBV5-1 and TRBJ1-1, with TRBD1 identical over 10 bases. The CDR3 covers 17 residues. CDR1 is SGHRS and CDR2 is YFSETQ in the germline V gene. Trimming took 1 base from V and 3 from J; bases not matched to a gene: 9. The CDR3 DNA sequence: TGCGCCAGCAGCTTGCGGTCCCGAGGACAGGGGGACACTGAAGCTTTCTTT. As protein: CASSLRSRGQGDTEAFF.

Concerning this clonotype: It may be a read error: a sequence one base away is much more abundant. The chain joins TRBV29-1 to TRBJ2-5, with TRBD1 matching over 7 bases. Germline-derived CDR1 and CDR2 are SQVTM and ANQGSEA. The V gene end was trimmed by 6 bases and the J gene end by 5 bases; junction bases not matched to a gene: 9. CDR3 size: 13 residues. CDR3 DNA sequence: TGCAGCGTCGTGACAGGGAACAGGGAGACCCAGTACTTC. Residues: CSVVTGNRETQYF.

The genes are TRBV12-3 or TRBV12-4 and TRBJ2-3, with 8 bases lining up with TRBD2. V lost 0 bases, J lost 6 bases, and 8 bases stayed unmatched. The CDR3 is 16 amino acids. In DNA, the CDR3 is TGTGCCAGCAGTTTAGCGGGACTAGGCATGGGGGATACGCAGTATTTT. Protein product: CASSLAGLGMGDTQYF.

This clonotype was detected only a few times. The J gene is TRBJ1-4, the V gene TRBV5-5; tentative D call: TRBD1 (5 bases). V was cut by 0 bases and J by 5 bases, with 14 bases left in between. The CDR3 contains 16 residues. Germline-derived CDR1 and CDR2 are SGHKS and YYEKEE (reference sequence). The CDR3, as DNA: TGTGCCAGCAGCTTGGCCGGGACCCAGGGCAATGAAAAACTGTTTTTT. It translates to CASSLAGTQGNEKLFF.

The chain links TRBV28 to TRBJ2-5, with 9 positions matching TRBD2. The CDR3 totals 15 residues. The germline gives CDR1 MDHEN, CDR2 SYDVKM. The V segment lost 8 bases and the J segment 9 bases; nucleotides outside the gene matches: 16. For the CDR3, the DNA is TGTGCCAGCGGAATACACGGAGTAGCGGGGGCCTCCCAGTACTTC. Translated: CASGIHGVAGASQYF.

The chain uses TRBV29-1 and TRBJ1-2; possibly TRBD1 for D (5 bases). The CDR3 runs 12 residues. CDR1 and CDR2 from the germline V gene are SQVTM and ANQGSEA. Trimming cost V 4 bases and J 8 bases, with 14 bases left between them. CDR3 DNA: TGCAGCGTTGGGGGCGTTTCTATCGGCTACACCTTC. This sequence encodes CSVGGVSIGYTF.

The V and J genes are TRBV29-1 and TRBJ2-4, with D possibly matching TRBD1 (6 bases). The V and J ends lost 7 bases and 0 bases respectively, with 16 bases between them. The germline V gene encodes CDR1 SQVTM and CDR2 ANQGSEA. The CDR3 is made up of 15 amino acids. CDR3 amino acids: CSDNRELLAKNIQYF. DNA of the CDR3: TGCAGCGATAACAGGGAACTCCTAGCCAAAAACATTCAGTACTTC.

This clonotype was detected only a few times. The J gene is TRBJ1-2, the V gene TRBV11-2; D unresolved. Per the germline V gene, CDR1 is SGHAT and CDR2 is FQNNGV. Trimming took 5 bases from V and 3 from J, leaving 7 bases between them. The CDR3 has 12 residues. The CDR3 DNA reads TGTGCCAGCAGCCTACAGTACTATGGCTACACCTTC. Amino acids: CASSLQYYGYTF.

This clonotype was seen more than once but under ten times. V gene TRBV5-1 combines with J gene TRBJ2-5; 7 bases agree with TRBD2. Germline trimming cut 4 bases from V and 3 bases from J; bases unmatched to any gene: 3. Germline CDR1 and CDR2: SGHRS and YFSETQ. The CDR3 covers 13 residues. The CDR3 DNA reads TGCGCCAGCAGCCGGGGGGTAGAAGAGACCCAGTACTTC. It yields the protein CASSRGVEETQYF.

This clonotype occurred a few times. The chain joins TRBV12-3 or TRBV12-4 to TRBJ1-1; no definite D call. This CDR3 has 15 residues. Between the trimmed V and J ends, which lost 2 bases and 4 bases, there was a span of 14 bases. The CDR3 sequence: CASSLRSGSITEAFF. In DNA form, the CDR3 reads TGTGCCAGCAGTTTAAGGTCGGGGTCTATCACTGAAGCTTTCTTT.

The table lists this clonotype with a few counts. V gene TRBV5-1 combines with J gene TRBJ2-2; a possible D gene is TRBD1 (6 bases). Germline loops: CDR1 SGHRS, CDR2 YFSETQ. V was shortened by 1 base and J by 7 bases, with 14 bases between the two germline ends. The CDR3 length is 15 residues. CDR3 coding DNA: TGCGCCAGCAGCTTGTCCAGTGGGGGCCGCGGGGAGCTGTTTTTT. Translation: CASSLSSGGRGELFF.

The sample holds many counts of this clonotype. This chain joins TRBV5-1 and TRBJ2-7, with 7 bases identical to TRBD1. The V and J ends lost 3 bases and 4 bases, in that order; junction bases with no gene match: 13. This CDR3 has 16 amino acids. Germline CDR1 reads SGHRS; CDR2 reads YFSETQ. The CDR3: CASSSLPGGNGYEQYF. Written as DNA, the CDR3 is TGCGCCAGCAGCTCCCTCCCAGGGGGTAACGGGTACGAGCAGTACTTC.

This sequence joins TRBV7-2 and TRBJ2-3, with D perhaps being TRBD1 or TRBD2 (5 bases each). V lost 6 bases, J lost 4 bases, and 14 bases lay in between. CDR1 SGHTA and CDR2 FQGNSA come from the germline V gene. This CDR3 has 14 amino acids. The CDR3 coding sequence is TGTGCCAGCAGTTACAACCGGGGCGCAGATACGCAGTATTTT. It encodes CASSYNRGADTQYF.

The chain carries TRBV12-3 or TRBV12-4 and TRBJ1-1; D ambiguous. This CDR3 is 14 amino acids long. The V and J ends lost 4 bases and 3 bases respectively, with 12 bases between them. CDR3 sequence (DNA): TGTGCCAGCAGTTATAAAGGCTCGGACACTGAAGCTTTCTTT. Translated: CASSYKGSDTEAFF.

The chain combines TRBV12-3 or TRBV12-4 with TRBJ2-2; 9 bases are a match to TRBD1. This CDR3 has 15 residues. J gave up 4 bases and V 6 bases, and 6 bases lay outside the gene matches. CDR3 DNA sequence: TGTGCCAGCAGGGGGGGGACAGGGTTCACCGGGGAGCTGTTTTTT. It is translated as CASRGGTGFTGELFF.

This rearrangement joins TRBV19 to TRBJ2-4; a possible D gene is TRBD1 (6 bases). Germline CDR1 and CDR2: LNHDA and SQIVND (reference sequence). The CDR3 runs 12 residues. The ends were cut back, 5 bases at V and 8 bases at J, with 10 bases in the middle. CDR3 amino acids: CASSDHRDIQYF. The DNA for the CDR3 is TGTGCCAGTAGTGACCACAGGGACATTCAGTACTTC.

In its sample, this clonotype was seen many times. Compared with germline, one end of the junction differs, possibly owing to a read error. The chain is built from TRBV5-1 and TRBJ2-1; D unresolved. Germline V gene data show CDR1 as SGHRS and CDR2 as YFSETQ. The CDR3 runs 15 residues. The CDR3 here is CASSLDGSSYNEQFF. In nucleotides, the CDR3 is TGCGCCAGCAGTTTGGACGGCAGCTCCTACAATGAGCAGTTCTTC.

This clonotype was observed a few times. This rearrangement joins TRBV5-1 to TRBJ2-7, with no clear D. The CDR3 totals 16 residues. The ends were cut back, 0 bases at V and 3 bases at J, with 16 bases in the middle. Germline CDR1 SGHRS, CDR2 YFSETQ. In DNA form, the CDR3 reads TGCGCCAGCAGCTTGGGATTGGGAAATGTCTTCTACGAGCAGTACTTC. As protein: CASSLGLGNVFYEQYF.

This clonotype was recorded at least ten times. The gene calls are TRBV4-3 and TRBJ1-6, with 7 bases that match TRBD1. With 5 bases clipped from V and 6 bases from J, the junction kept 7 bases outside the gene matches. Germline loops: CDR1 LGHNA, CDR2 YSLEER. This CDR3 has 15 amino acids. Here the CDR3 reads CASSDRDRSNSPLHF. CDR3 bases: TGCGCCAGCAGCGACCGGGACAGATCTAATTCACCCCTCCACTTT.